This TCR beta chain was identified in a study of blood T cells in healthy people across ages. Across the whole study: Per two T cells, template switching captured roughly one barcoded beta molecule.

Through a sample-barcoded 5' primer and a J-beta primer mix, a second PCR was run for roughly 7 to 11 cycles. Via MiXCR, TCRdb re-called the 5' RACE reads, giving one row per CDR3 protein. The data hold over 450,000 distinct CDR3 sequences, with more than 20% observed a single time. This CDR3 has 15 residues. The germline V gene encodes CDR1 SGDLS and CDR2 YYNGEE. The V gene lost 3 bases and the J gene lost 6 bases, with 19 bases spanning the gap. These data also featured in a second study, about T cells of mothers and their children. That paper notes: Three healthy Caucasian mothers and their six children donated. All extracted RNA went into cDNA synthesis, about 1.4 ug per 15 ul. Related pairs of mothers and children showed slightly higher, non-significant overlap versus unrelated pairs.

The TCR sequence derives from a boy younger than 18 in good health. The rearrangement links TRBV9 to TRBJ2-7; unclear D gene. Sequencing used blood. CDR3 sequence: CASSARKDPPSEQYF. The CDR3 DNA sequence: TGTGCCAGCAGCGCTCGGAAAGACCCCCCTAGCGAGCAGTACTTC.